This T cell receptor (beta chain) was profiled in a study of blood T cell repertoires in COVID-19. The overall study: Acute and convalescent COVID-19 samples came from the United States, Italy and Spain. In each case, the material was cDNA or gDNA derived from T cells, B-cell-depleted T cells, or PBMCs.

CDR1 and CDR2 from the germline V gene are SQVTM and ANQGSEA. The CDR3 loop spans 13 amino acids. With 3 bases removed from V and 5 bases from J, the gap between germline ends came to 13 bases. In the original analysis: Cell counts per sample came from amplifying reference gene primers. The table came from immunoSEQ multiplex PCR; TCRdb's copy has only in-frame clones and leaves some out. V, J and clone size were drawn from that table, and D and trimming were deduced from the DNA. Among about 170,000 clones, approximately 83% were seen once, and the ten largest hold approximately 2.5%. This clonotype was sampled from a human donor with acute or convalescent COVID-19. The donor label of this sample is uncertain. The genes are TRBV29-1 and TRBJ2-5, with D maybe TRBD1 (5 bases). Sequencing input: peripheral blood. CDR3 in amino acids: CSVDAQGTETQYF. Here the CDR3 DNA reads TGCAGCGTTGATGCCCAGGGAACGGAGACCCAGTACTTC.